This record covers a single TCR beta chain. This clone was observed a few times. Its antigen target is currently unknown. No quality values exist for individual bases; no much larger clone is one base distant. Enrolling through a virtual design, the prospective study's participants ranged in age from roughly 18 to 100 years and lived across 24 United States geographic areas. In the prospective study, cohorts were assigned on the basis of participant-reported clinical history obtained from a screening survey and a study questionnaire. Each participant in the prospective study had whole blood, serum and a nasopharyngeal or oropharyngeal swab collected by mobile phlebotomists. Participants in the prospective study had the option to provide additional blood draws and questionnaires over an approximately 2-month period. Blood samples from the prospective study were shipped frozen or at room temperature prior to DNA extraction.

V drops 3 bases and J drops 4 bases, leaving 8 bases in between. The CDR3 spans 13 residues, from the cysteine through the phenylalanine. Left in the record is the CDR3 DNA by itself, 39 bases read in frame from the first base. Via the germline V gene, CDR1 is SGHRS and CDR2 YFSETQ. TCRbeta CDR3 regions were amplified from genomic DNA using the immunoSEQ Assay, a bias-controlled multiplex PCR. In the authors' own workflow: The number of nucleated cells in each sample was estimated by amplification of reference gene primers within the assay. Sequence reads were collapsed and filtered to measure the absolute abundance of every unique TCRbeta CDR3 rearrangement. Productive Simpson clonality was computed per sample as the square root of Simpson's diversity index over productive rearrangements. TCRdb re-hosts the immuneACCESS table, in-frame sequences only. Its copies lack some clones; in the studies checked, an unresolved V gene accounts for under half of them, and the cause for the rest is not known. V and J calls and clone size are given by that table; D and trimming were obtained from the DNA. Here the sample has around 190,000 clones; about 86% occur a single time. 20% to 25% of the sample is in the top ten clones.

This sample is part of a study of blood T cell repertoires in COVID-19 (TCRdb year 2020). Describing the broader study: ImmuneRACE Cohort 3 recovered participants were defined by two consecutive negative NP/OP PCR tests, healthcare professional clearance, or symptom resolution. Samples covering the acute and convalescent phases of COVID-19 were provided by collaborators in the United States, Italy and Spain. The prospective study material was composed of cDNA or gDNA derived from T cells, B-cell-depleted T cells, or PBMCs. The dataset comprised deeply sampled blood TCRbeta repertoires from subjects exposed to, actively infected with, or recovered from COVID-19. The repertoires were released in a freely available public database intended as a resource for research on the immune response to SARS-CoV-2. Samples were obtained from the ongoing ImmuneRACE study (first 160 participants) and from 1,254 subjects provided by 6 global collaborators. Nearly every sample came with metadata listing a de-identified subject ID, COVID-19 status, age in years and sex. Where available, HLA class I and class II types were obtained from metadata supplied by the sample provider rather than from assay-based typing.

The study at large found these results: Clinical and demographic metadata were provided uncurated, with the amount varying by source and participant.

The receptor comes from a woman aged 40 to 50 in a cohort exposed to, infected with or recovered from COVID-19 (not recorded which). The specimen sequenced was PBMCs or T cells enriched from blood (not recorded which). Recombination connected TRBV5-1 to TRBJ1-5, with the D segment identity uncertain. The CDR3 amino acid sequence is: CASSSDINQPQHF. The sequenced DNA is TGCGCCAGCAGCTCCGACATAAATCAGCCCCAGCATTTT. Full variable domain (CDR3 extended with the reference TRBV5-1 and TRBJ1-5 proteins): KAGVTQTPRYLIKTRGQQVTLSCSPISGHRSVSWYQQTPGQGLQFLFEYFSETQRNKGNFPGRFSGRQFSNSRSEMNVSTLELGDSALYLCASSSDINQPQHFGDGTRLSIL.